The 16 T cell receptor beta chains in this list originate from one sample, sequenced in a study of shared clonotypes between healthy human individuals. The table came from immunoSEQ multiplex PCR; TCRdb's copy has only in-frame clones and leaves some out. The data hold about 2.4 million clones, with over 85% observed a single time. The sample consisted of naive CD4+ T cells from PBMCs. The subset is: CD45RA+ positively selected. The receptor source for this set is a man aged 18 to 30 in good health. Some clones in this sample may be carry-over from other donors' samples.

J is TRBJ2-3 and V is TRBV11-2; D might be TRBD1 or TRBD2, each matching 5 bases. Germline CDR1 SGHAT, CDR2 FQNNGV. CDR3 length: 16 amino acids. Trimming left V 5 bases short and J 0 bases short, with 15 bases between. The CDR3 DNA is TGTGCCAGCAGCCCCCGTGGGGGATCAAGCACAGATACGCAGTATTTT. Translated: CASSPRGGSSTDTQYF.

This chain connects TRBV15 to TRBJ1-5; TRBD1 agrees at 8 bases. This CDR3 has 17 residues. From germline, CDR1 is LNHNV and CDR2 YYDKDF (reference sequence). V was pared by 1 base and J by 2 bases, with 7 bases of the junction left unmatched. The CDR3 is CATSRGPTGVGNQPQHF. The CDR3, as DNA: TGTGCCACCAGCAGAGGCCCGACAGGGGTTGGCAATCAGCCCCAGCATTTT. Looking up the rest from reference TRBV15 and TRBJ1-5 gives the full variable domain: DAMVIQNPRYQVTQFGKPVTLSCSQTLNHNVMYWYQQKSSQAPKLLFHYYDKDFNNEADTPDNFQSRRPNTSFCFLDIRSPGLGDTAMYLCATSRGPTGVGNQPQHFGDGTRLSIL.

The chain combines TRBV28 with TRBJ2-7; TRBD2 might be the D (6 bases). The V and J ends lost 6 bases and 2 bases respectively, with 20 bases between them. The CDR3 has 16 residues. The V gene's germline CDR1 is MDHEN and CDR2 SYDVKM. The CDR3: CASRRPGAPSAYEQYF. CDR3 nucleotide sequence: TGTGCCAGCAGACGACCGGGAGCCCCTTCGGCCTACGAGCAGTACTTC.

This chain uses TRBV5-1 with TRBJ2-7, with 9 bases lining up with TRBD1. Germline CDR1 is SGHRS and CDR2 is YFSETQ. With 4 bases clipped from V and 5 bases from J, the junction kept 10 bases outside the gene matches. This CDR3 has 15 amino acids. CDR3: CASSPQGTGFHEQYF. The CDR3 nucleotides are TGCGCCAGCAGCCCGCAAGGGACAGGGTTCCACGAGCAGTACTTC.

Concerning this clone: Other DNA sequences in the sample encode the same CDR3. The V call is TRBV5-1, the J call TRBJ1-4; the match to TRBD1 covers 7 bases. The germline gives CDR1 SGHRS, CDR2 YFSETQ. The junction had 2 bases not matched to a gene; V was cut back by 1 base and J by 5 bases. The CDR3 extends over 14 amino acids. The chain's CDR3 is CASSLQGGNEKLFF. The CDR3 DNA reads as TGCGCCAGCAGCTTGCAGGGGGGAAATGAAAAACTGTTTTTT.

This clone has a handful of counts. V and J are TRBV30 and TRBJ1-5, with 11 bases fitting TRBD1. The CDR3 has 15 amino acids. V was clipped by 5 bases and J by 5 bases; unmatched bases: 8. Looked up from germline, CDR1 is GTSNPN and CDR2 is SVGIG (reference sequence). The CDR3 DNA is TGTGCCTGGTGTAAGCCGGGACAGGGGGATCAGCCCCAGCATTTT. This encodes CAWCKPGQGDQPQHF.

The chain has TRBV5-6 and TRBJ2-1, with TRBD2 matching over 7 bases. The germline gives CDR1 SGHDT, CDR2 YYEEEE. The CDR3 extends over 15 amino acids. The V and J ends lost 4 bases and 4 bases, in that order; junction bases with no gene match: 8. The CDR3 sequence: CASSQTGGRYNEQFF. CDR3 DNA: TGTGCCAGCAGCCAGACTGGCGGGAGATACAATGAGCAGTTCTTC. Full variable domain (outside the CDR3, taken from reference TRBV5-6 and TRBJ2-1): DAGVTQSPTHLIKTRGQQVTLRCSPKSGHDTVSWYQQALGQGPQFIFQYYEEEERQRGNFPDRFSGHQFPNYSSELNVNALLLGDSALYLCASSQTGGRYNEQFFGPGTRLTVL.

This clone was observed once. Here the CDR3 DNA reads TGCGCCAGCAGCGCAGGGGGCGCGGGGACCCAGTACTTC. Its protein product is CASSAGGAGTQYF. The rearrangement uses TRBV5-1 and TRBJ2-5; TRBD1 matches 8 bases. V was pared by 4 bases and J by 7 bases, with 6 bases of the junction left unmatched. CDR1 and CDR2 from the germline V gene are SGHRS and YFSETQ. This CDR3 region has 13 residues.

The chain links TRBV28 to TRBJ1-2; 10 bases are a match to TRBD1. The germline CDR1 and CDR2 sequences are MDHEN and SYDVKM. The V segment lost 7 bases and the J segment 2 bases; nucleotides outside the gene matches: 13. The CDR3 has 17 residues. DNA for the CDR3: TGTGCCAGCACCCTCGCGACAGGGGGCGCGAAAAACTATGGCTACACCTTC. Translation gives CASTLATGGAKNYGYTF.

About this clone: The same CDR3 can be traced to other DNA sequences in this sample. The rearrangement uses TRBV10-3 and TRBJ1-2; D gene uncertain. V was shortened by 2 bases and J by 0 bases, with 4 bases between the two germline ends. There are 13 residues in the CDR3. The V gene's germline CDR1 is ENHRY and CDR2 SYGVKD. CDR3 protein: CAISESANYGYTF. The CDR3 bases are TGTGCCATCAGTGAGAGTGCTAACTATGGCTACACCTTC.

The gene calls are TRBV30 and TRBJ2-1; 7 bases line up with TRBD1. V was pared by 4 bases and J by 9 bases, with 6 bases of the junction left unmatched. Germline-derived CDR1 and CDR2 are GTSNPN and SVGIG (reference sequence). The CDR3 sequence is 12 residues long. The CDR3 loop is CAWKGAVGEQFF. The CDR3 coding sequence is TGTGCCTGGAAGGGGGCTGTAGGTGAGCAGTTCTTC. Full variable domain (missing parts from reference TRBV30 and TRBJ2-1): SQTIHQWPATLVQPVGSPLSLECTVEGTSNPNLYWYRQAAGRGLQLLFYSVGIGQISSEVPQNLSASRPQDRQFILSSKKLLLSDSGFYLCAWKGAVGEQFFGPGTRLTVL.

This clone appeared a single time. The chain recombines TRBV28 with TRBJ1-1; D ambiguous. This CDR3 region has 15 residues. The V end was cut by 4 bases, the J end by 4 bases, with 16 bases between. From germline, CDR1 is MDHEN and CDR2 SYDVKM. Here the CDR3 DNA reads TGTGCCAGCAGTTCACCGTGGACGGAGATCACTGAAGCTTTCTTT. Its translation is CASSSPWTEITEAFF.

V gene TRBV15 combines with J gene TRBJ1-2; a possible D gene is TRBD1 (6 bases). With 1 base removed from V and 8 bases from J, the gap between germline ends came to 14 bases. The germline gives CDR1 LNHNV, CDR2 YYDKDF (reference sequence). The length of the CDR3 is 14 residues. CDR3 coding DNA: TGTGCCACCAGCAGAGCTCTGGGGGCTTGGGGCTACACCTTC. It encodes CATSRALGAWGYTF. Filled out from reference TRBV15 and TRBJ1-2, the complete variable domain reads DAMVIQNPRYQVTQFGKPVTLSCSQTLNHNVMYWYQQKSSQAPKLLFHYYDKDFNNEADTPDNFQSRRPNTSFCFLDIRSPGLGDTAMYLCATSRALGAWGYTFGSGTRLTVV.

For the CDR3, the DNA is TGCGCCAGCAGCCCACAGGGTTGGAACACTGAAGCTTTCTTT. Its translation: CASSPQGWNTEAFF. This chain uses TRBV4-1 with TRBJ1-1; D might be TRBD1 (6 bases). CDR1 and CDR2 from the germline V gene are MGHRA and YSYEKL. This CDR3 comprises 14 residues. Trimming took off 4 bases at V and 1 base at J, with 10 bases between the two ends.

The chain carries TRBV7-9 and TRBJ2-6; the D gene is possibly TRBD2 (6 bases). Between the trimmed V and J ends, which lost 5 bases and 2 bases, there was a span of 10 bases. CDR3 size: 15 residues. CDR1 and CDR2 from the germline V gene are SEHNR and FQNEAQ (reference sequence). CDR3 loop: CASSKERAGANVLTF. The DNA of the CDR3 is TGTGCCAGCAGCAAAGAGCGGGCTGGGGCCAACGTCCTGACTTTC.

This clone was detected only once. This chain joins TRBV10-3 and TRBJ2-5; 8 positions match TRBD1. The trim removed 0 bases at V and 4 bases at J, leaving 16 bases unmatched. Germline lookup yields CDR1 ENHRY and CDR2 SYGVKD. This CDR3 comprises 19 residues. CDR3 region: CAISESLLSGQGARETQYF. The CDR3 nucleotides read TGTGCCATCAGTGAGTCTCTTCTTAGTGGTCAGGGGGCGCGAGAGACCCAGTACTTC.